The 21 T cell receptor beta chains below were found in one sample sequenced in a study of T-cell memory formation after mild COVID-19. TCRdb reprocessed the 5' RACE reads with MiXCR, giving one entry per CDR3 protein. The table includes about 290,000 distinct CDR3 sequences, about 15% detected once. Sample: PBMCs or a T cell subset sorted from them (not recorded which). The receptors shown here come from a man between 18 and 35 years old who had mild COVID-19 (a few samples of this study predate the infection). Cell type and time point are not known.

This clonotype has just a few counts. V and J are TRBV28 and TRBJ1-2; D is possibly TRBD1 (6 bases). The CDR3 covers 15 residues. Trimming took 3 bases from V and 4 from J, leaving 15 bases between them. Germline V CDR1 and CDR2: MDHEN, SYDVKM. CDR3 region: CASSFRRGQIYGYTF. DNA of the CDR3: TGTGCCAGCAGTTTTCGGCGGGGGCAGATCTATGGCTACACCTTC.

The gene calls are TRBV6-6 and TRBJ1-1; 10 nucleotides line up with TRBD1. From germline, CDR1 is MNHNY and CDR2 SVGAGI (reference sequence). This CDR3 has 18 amino acids. The V gene end was trimmed by 8 bases and the J gene end by 3 bases; junction bases not matched to a gene: 18. CDR3 amino acids: CASEGSQRDRGGYTEAFF. The CDR3 bases are TGTGCCAGCGAAGGGTCCCAACGGGACAGGGGAGGTTACACTGAAGCTTTCTTT.

The V gene is TRBV29-1, the J gene TRBJ2-7; D unresolved. Trimming left V 4 bases short and J 6 bases short, with 16 bases between. The germline CDR1 and CDR2 sequences are SQVTM and ANQGSEA. The CDR3 contains 13 residues. The DNA of the CDR3 is TGCAGCGTTGTATCGACTCCCCCGGGCGAGCAGTACTTC. Its protein product is CSVVSTPPGEQYF.

The J gene is TRBJ1-2, the V gene TRBV5-1; D ambiguous. Germline V gene lookup returns CDR1 SGHRS and CDR2 YFSETQ. Trimming stripped 0 bases from V and 6 bases from J, with 15 bases between. This CDR3 is 15 amino acids long. This CDR3 reads CASSLDTGIGDGYTF. The CDR3 DNA reads TGCGCCAGCAGCTTGGATACTGGGATCGGGGATGGCTACACCTTC.

This clonotype was found a few times. The V and J genes are TRBV19 and TRBJ1-4; D is unclear. Germline assignment: CDR1 LNHDA and CDR2 SQIVND (reference sequence). The V and J ends lost 3 bases and 2 bases respectively, with 10 bases between them. The CDR3 is 15 residues long. For the CDR3, the DNA is TGTGCCAGTAGTATTTGGCCAAGGACTAATGAAAAACTGTTTTTT. As protein: CASSIWPRTNEKLFF.

This clonotype was seen once. V gene TRBV28 combines with J gene TRBJ2-1, with TRBD2 matching 9 bases. Per germline, CDR1 MDHEN and CDR2 SYDVKM. The CDR3 sequence is 16 residues long. V lost 6 bases and J lost 7; bases outside the gene matches: 13. CDR3 bases: TGTGCCAGCAGGGTTGGTGGGCTAGCGGGGCGAAATGAGCAGTTCTTC. Translated: CASRVGGLAGRNEQFF.

The V and J genes are TRBV5-1 and TRBJ1-6; no clear D. V was trimmed by 5 bases and J by 9 bases, leaving 12 bases between them. In germline, CDR1 is SGHRS, CDR2 YFSETQ. The CDR3 covers 13 residues. In DNA form, the CDR3 reads TGCGCCAGCAGGCGGGATCAAGCTTCACCCCTCCACTTT. Its translation is CASRRDQASPLHF.

In DNA, the CDR3 is TGTGCCAGCACCTCCGTACGGGGGGGAGATACGCAGTATTTT. It is translated as CASTSVRGGDTQYF. The chain uses TRBV7-6 and TRBJ2-3, with 8 bases that match TRBD2. Germline-derived CDR1 and CDR2 are SGHVS and FNYEAQ. CDR3 length: 14 residues. J lost 5 bases, V lost 7 bases, and 8 bases had no gene match.

The gene calls are TRBV9 and TRBJ1-5; D unclear. The CDR3 totals 16 residues. Germline V gives CDR1 SGDLS, CDR2 YYNGEE. Trimming removed 0 bases from V and 6 bases from J, with 16 bases in between. CDR3: CASSVDPGPGGQPQHF. CDR3 nucleotide sequence: TGTGCCAGCAGCGTAGATCCGGGTCCGGGAGGTCAGCCCCAGCATTTT.

There are a few counts of this clonotype. J is TRBJ2-7 and V is TRBV20-1, with D possibly being TRBD2 (5 bases). The CDR3 sequence is 14 residues long. The V gene's germline CDR1 is DFQATT and CDR2 SNEGSKA (reference sequence). V shed 3 bases and J shed 3 bases, with 15 bases lying between them. The CDR3 nucleotides are TGCAGTGCTAGGCGAGGCGGGCCTTTCTACGAGCAGTACTTC. It yields the protein CSARRGGPFYEQYF.

This clonotype was detected many times. The chain has TRBV7-3 and TRBJ1-1; D is undetermined. V dropped 2 bases and J dropped 1 base, with 5 bases sitting between them. The CDR3 sequence is 13 residues long. CDR1 SGHTA and CDR2 FQGTGA come from the germline V gene. CDR3 DNA: TGTGCCAGCAGCTTATCAGCGAACACTGAAGCTTTCTTT. It encodes CASSLSANTEAFF.

The chain recombines TRBV10-3 with TRBJ2-5, with D perhaps TRBD1 (6 bases). The CDR3 is 12 amino acids. V was pared by 6 bases and J by 2 bases, with 7 bases between. CDR1 ENHRY and CDR2 SYGVKD come from the germline V gene. The CDR3 reads CAIRDSQETQYF. In nucleotides, the CDR3 is TGTGCCATCAGGGACAGTCAAGAGACCCAGTACTTC.

The chain uses TRBV11-2 and TRBJ2-7; tentative D call: TRBD1 (5 bases). The CDR3 sequence is 14 residues long. Germline V gene data show CDR1 as SGHAT and CDR2 as FQNNGV. The V gene lost 8 bases and the J gene lost 6 bases, with 20 bases spanning the gap. In nucleotides, the CDR3 is TGTGCCAGCCAAACCTCCGTGGGTCAGGGCGAGCAGTACGTC. As protein: CASQTSVGQGEQYV.

This clonotype was counted only a few times. The chain's CDR3 is CASSTDWDYGYTF. Here the CDR3 DNA reads TGTGCCAGCAGTACCGACTGGGACTATGGCTACACCTTC. The rearrangement joins TRBV7-9 to TRBJ1-2; D is unclear. The germline V gene has CDR1 SEHNR and CDR2 FQNEAQ (reference sequence). The V and J ends lost 6 bases and 3 bases respectively, with 11 bases between them. The CDR3 is 13 residues long.

The sample holds a few counts of this clonotype. The chain carries TRBV7-9 and TRBJ1-5; no clear D. The CDR3 sequence is 14 residues long. The germline V gene has CDR1 SEHNR and CDR2 FQNEAQ (reference sequence). V was shortened by 4 bases and J by 2 bases, with 9 bases between the two germline ends. The CDR3 bases are TGTGCCAGCAGCTCAACTAGGGGCAATCAGCCCCAGCATTTT. Its translation: CASSSTRGNQPQHF.

This clonotype has just a few counts. The chain uses TRBV20-1 and TRBJ1-5; no definite D call. Trimming shortened V by 0 bases and J by 4 bases, and 13 bases separated the two germline ends. The CDR3 is 15 residues long. Germline V gene lookup returns CDR1 DFQATT and CDR2 SNEGSKA (reference sequence). The CDR3 DNA reads as TGCAGTGCTAGAGATGTTGGTAGGGAAAATCAGCCCCAGCATTTT. Protein: CSARDVGRENQPQHF.

This clonotype was observed a few times. The chain links TRBV7-2 to TRBJ1-2; 7 bases line up with TRBD1. Germline values: CDR1 SGHTA, CDR2 FQGNSA. Trimming cost V 4 bases and J 1 base; bases outside gene matches: 6. The CDR3 length is 15 residues. CDR3 region: CASSSPSGGNYGYTF. The CDR3 DNA sequence: TGTGCCAGCAGCTCCCCTTCAGGGGGTAACTATGGCTACACCTTC.

The sample holds a few counts of this clonotype. The chain carries TRBV5-6 and TRBJ2-1, with a tentative D call TRBD1 (6 bases). CDR3 length equals 15 residues. Germline-derived CDR1 and CDR2 are SGHDT and YYEEEE. V shed 4 bases and J shed 2 bases, with 13 bases lying between them. In DNA form, the CDR3 reads TGTGCCAGCAGCCAGGGACATAATCCCTACAATGAGCAGTTCTTC. Protein: CASSQGHNPYNEQFF. The complete variable domain, with remaining parts taken from reference TRBV5-6 and TRBJ2-1, reads DAGVTQSPTHLIKTRGQQVTLRCSPKSGHDTVSWYQQALGQGPQFIFQYYEEEERQRGNFPDRFSGHQFPNYSSELNVNALLLGDSALYLCASSQGHNPYNEQFFGPGTRLTVL.

The table lists this clonotype with a few counts. This chain uses TRBV5-1 with TRBJ1-1; weak D call: TRBD1 (6 bases). The ends were cut back, 3 bases at V and 8 bases at J, with 14 bases in the middle. Germline V gene sequence: CDR1 SGHRS, CDR2 YFSETQ. The CDR3 loop spans 13 amino acids. The chain's CDR3 is CASSSGGDREAFF. The DNA of the CDR3 is TGCGCCAGCAGCTCCGGGGGAGACAGGGAAGCTTTCTTT.

Concerning this clonotype: A junction boundary mismatches the germline segment, possibly from a read error. The gene calls are TRBV7-2 and TRBJ2-2; D may match TRBD1 or TRBD2 (5 bases each). The CDR3 spans 16 residues. The V gene's germline CDR1 is SGHTA and CDR2 FQGNSA. The chain's CDR3 is CASSFVGPGTTVELFF. CDR3 DNA sequence: TGTGCCAGCAGCTTTGTCGGGCCCGGGACCACCGTGGAGCTGTTTTTT.

The chain is built from TRBV5-1 and TRBJ2-3; 8 bases are a match to TRBD1. V lost 4 bases and J lost 4; bases outside the gene matches: 5. The CDR3 runs to 14 residues. Germline CDR1 reads SGHRS; CDR2 reads YFSETQ. CDR3: CASSRTGSPDTQYF. The CDR3 nucleotides read TGCGCCAGCAGCCGGACAGGGTCCCCAGATACGCAGTATTTT.